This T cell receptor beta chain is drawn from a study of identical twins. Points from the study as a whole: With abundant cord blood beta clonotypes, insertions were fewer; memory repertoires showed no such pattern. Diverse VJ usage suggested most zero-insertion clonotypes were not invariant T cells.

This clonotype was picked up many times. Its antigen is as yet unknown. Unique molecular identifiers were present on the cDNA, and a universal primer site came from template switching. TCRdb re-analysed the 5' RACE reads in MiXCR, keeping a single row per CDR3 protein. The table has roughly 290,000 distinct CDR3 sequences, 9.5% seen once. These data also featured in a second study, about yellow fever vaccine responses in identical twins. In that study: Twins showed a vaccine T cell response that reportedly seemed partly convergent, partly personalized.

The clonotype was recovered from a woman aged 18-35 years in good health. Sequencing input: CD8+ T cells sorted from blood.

The CDR3 region is CSVEGVYGYTF. The DNA of the CDR3 is TGCAGCGTTGAGGGGGTCTATGGCTACACCTTC. The chain recombines TRBV29-1 with TRBJ1-2; possibly TRBD1 for D (5 bases). The germline V and J ends were trimmed by 3 bases and 4 bases, with 6 bases remaining between them. The germline gives CDR1 SQVTM, CDR2 ANQGSEA. The CDR3 contains 11 residues. Looking up the rest from reference TRBV29-1 and TRBJ1-2 gives the full variable domain: SAVISQKPSRDICQRGTSLTIQCQVDSQVTMMFWYRQQPGQSLTLIATANQGSEATYESGFVIDKFPISRPNLTFSTLTVSNMSPEDSSIYLCSVEGVYGYTFGSGTRLTVV.